Listed below are T cell receptor beta chains from one sample, sequenced in a study of cytomegalovirus exposure and HLA in healthy donors. Measured with immunoSEQ multiplex PCR; TCRdb has only the in-frame clones, and not every one. The sample contains roughly 150,000 clones, more than 7.5% of which appear only once. Material for sequencing was PBMCs. These receptors were taken from a man in his forties or fifties in good health and CMV-seronegative. The CDR3 runs from the conserved cysteine through the conserved F or W. The D gene is left open where the match is weak. Size is stated for part of the rows, as once, few or many counts, or as a class when the clone is expanded.

>TRBV28|TRBJ1-6|few|TRBD1
CASMTGNNSPLHF
TGTGCCAGCATGACAGGGAATAATTCACCCCTCCACTTT
>TRBV11-2|TRBJ2-1|few|TRBD2
CASSPVSGWGERGQFF
TGTGCCAGCAGCCCCGTTAGCGGTTGGGGGGAGCGGGGGCAGTTCTTC
>TRBV29-1|TRBJ1-2|few|NA
CSVEVENYGYTF
TGCAGCGTTGAAGTAGAAAACTATGGCTACACCTTC
>TRBV7-3|TRBJ2-5|NA|TRBD1
CASSLGVSRQGLETQYF
TGTGCCAGCAGCTTAGGTGTCTCAAGACAGGGGCTGGAGACCCAGTACTTC
>TRBV10-1|TRBJ2-1|few|NA
CASSDPQRGEQFF
TGCGCCAGCAGTGACCCCCAACGGGGGGAGCAGTTCTTC
>TRBV18|TRBJ1-5|few|NA
CASSPPGGPQHF
TGTGCCAGCTCACCACCAGGCGGGCCCCAGCATTTT
>TRBV2|TRBJ2-2|NA|NA
CASRFADTGELFF
TGTGCCAGCAGGTTTGCGGACACCGGGGAGCTGTTTTTT
>TRBV2|TRBJ2-7|NA|NA
CASRKEPYGYEQYF
TGTGCCAGCAGGAAGGAACCATACGGGTACGAGCAGTACTTC
>TRBV10-1|TRBJ2-5|NA|TRBD2
CASSEGLVDQETQYF
TGCGCCAGCAGTGAAGGACTAGTCGACCAAGAGACCCAGTACTTC
>TRBV29-1|TRBJ2-7|few|NA
CSVGSADGVEQYF
TGCAGCGTTGGCTCTGCCGATGGAGTGGAGCAGTACTTC
>TRBV25-1|TRBJ2-3|NA|TRBD1
CASSADRSTDTQYF
TGTGCCAGCAGTGCGGACAGGAGCACAGATACGCAGTATTTT
>TRBV2|TRBJ2-7|NA|TRBD2
CASSPTSGATYEQYF
TGTGCCAGCAGTCCTACTAGCGGGGCAACCTACGAGCAGTACTTC
>TRBV7-3|TRBJ1-1|NA|NA
CASSLDSPRKNTEAFF
TGTGCCAGCAGCTTAGATTCCCCCAGGAAGAACACTGAAGCTTTCTTT
>TRBV9|TRBJ2-2|NA|NA
CASSGEGGELFF
TGTGCCAGCAGCGGTGAGGGCGGGGAGCTGTTTTTT
>TRBV30|TRBJ2-2|NA|NA
CAWSVWQGTGELFF
TGTGCCTGGAGTGTTTGGCAGGGCACCGGGGAGCTGTTTTTT
>TRBV4-1|TRBJ2-2|few|TRBD2
CASSPTSGEGEAGELFF
TGCGCCAGCAGCCCTACTAGCGGGGAAGGTGAAGCCGGGGAGCTGTTTTTT
>TRBV6-5|TRBJ2-2|NA|NA
CATKGAGRTGELFF
TGTGCCACAAAGGGGGCAGGGAGGACCGGGGAGCTGTTTTTT
>TRBV19|TRBJ2-1|NA|TRBD2
CASSIISGAGERSVNEQFF
TGTGCCAGTAGTATAATTAGCGGGGCGGGTGAAAGGAGCGTCAATGAGCAGTTCTTC
>TRBV5-4|TRBJ1-1|NA|TRBD1
CASSPGQGRHTEAFF
TGTGCCAGCAGCCCCGGACAGGGACGGCACACTGAAGCTTTCTTT
>TRBV9|TRBJ1-3|few|NA
CASSATNTIYF
TGTGCCAGCAGCGCTACAAACACCATATATTTT
>TRBV5-6|TRBJ2-3|few|TRBD1
CASSSFGTGVTDTQYF
TGTGCCAGCAGCTCCTTCGGGACAGGGGTCACAGATACGCAGTATTTT
>TRBV30|TRBJ1-1|NA|NA
CASISGQSNTEAFF
TGTGCCTCAATTTCGGGACAATCGAACACTGAAGCTTTCTTT
>TRBV29-1|TRBJ2-3|NA|TRBD2
CSVEDRLAGGPLSTDTQYF
TGCAGCGTTGAAGATCGGCTAGCGGGAGGCCCCCTAAGCACAGATACGCAGTATTTT
>TRBV14|TRBJ1-6|NA|TRBD1
CASSHLGTGEGPLHF
TGTGCCAGCAGCCACCTAGGGACAGGCGAAGGACCCCTCCACTTT
>TRBV18|TRBJ2-3|few|NA
CASSPYGEGTDTQYF
TGTGCCAGCTCCCCTTACGGGGAGGGCACAGATACGCAGTATTTT
>TRBV10-3|TRBJ2-7|few|TRBD1
CATSDRGDTYEQYF
TGTGCCACCTCGGACAGGGGTGACACCTACGAGCAGTACTTC
>TRBV11-2|TRBJ2-6|NA|NA
CASSLSRAGANVLTF
TGTGCCAGCAGCTTATCCAGGGCTGGGGCCAACGTCCTGACTTTC
>TRBV5-1|TRBJ1-1|few|NA
CASSLTPTDTEAFF
TGCGCCAGCAGCTTGACCCCCACGGACACTGAAGCTTTCTTT
>TRBV5-6|TRBJ2-5|few|TRBD1
CASSPGTGGMETQYF
TGTGCCAGCAGCCCCGGGACAGGGGGCATGGAGACCCAGTACTTC
>TRBV7-9|TRBJ2-3|NA|NA
CASSFTTTDTQYF
TGTGCCAGCAGCTTCACTACCACAGATACGCAGTATTTT
>TRBV19|TRBJ1-1|NA|NA
CASSKEGGYTEAFF
TGTGCCAGTAGTAAAGAGGGAGGGTACACTGAAGCTTTCTTT